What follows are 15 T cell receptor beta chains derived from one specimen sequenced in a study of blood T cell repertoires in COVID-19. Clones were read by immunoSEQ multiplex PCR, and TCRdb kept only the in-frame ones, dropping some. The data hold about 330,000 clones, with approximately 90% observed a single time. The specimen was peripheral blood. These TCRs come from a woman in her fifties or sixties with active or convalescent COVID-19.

DNA for the CDR3: TGCGCCAGCAGCCAAGTTCCGGGTCTCACTGAAGCTTTCTTT. It translates to CASSQVPGLTEAFF. The chain uses TRBV4-1 and TRBJ1-1; unclear D gene. Trimming pared 1 base from V and 4 bases from J, leaving 10 bases between. The germline CDR1 and CDR2 sequences are MGHRA and YSYEKL. There are 14 residues in the CDR3.

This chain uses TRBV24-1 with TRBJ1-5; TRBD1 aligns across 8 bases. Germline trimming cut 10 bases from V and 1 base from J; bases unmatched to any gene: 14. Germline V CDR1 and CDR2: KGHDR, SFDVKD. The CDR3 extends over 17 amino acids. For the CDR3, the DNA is TGTGCCACTAATCCGGGACAGGCGGCCGTCAGCAATCAGCCCCAGCATTTT. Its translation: CATNPGQAAVSNQPQHF.

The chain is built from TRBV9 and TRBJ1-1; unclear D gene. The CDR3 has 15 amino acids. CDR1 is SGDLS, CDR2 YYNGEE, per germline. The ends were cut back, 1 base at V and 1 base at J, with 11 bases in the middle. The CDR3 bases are TGTGCCAGCAGCGTAAATGGAGGAGGGAACACTGAAGCTTTCTTT. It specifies CASSVNGGGNTEAFF.

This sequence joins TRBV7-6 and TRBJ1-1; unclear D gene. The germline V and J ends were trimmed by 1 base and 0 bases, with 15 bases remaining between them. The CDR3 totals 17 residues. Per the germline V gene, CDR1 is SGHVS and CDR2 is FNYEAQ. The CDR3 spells CASSLVLIGGLNTEAFF. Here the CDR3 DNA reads TGTGCCAGCAGCTTAGTTCTGATCGGTGGGCTGAACACTGAAGCTTTCTTT.

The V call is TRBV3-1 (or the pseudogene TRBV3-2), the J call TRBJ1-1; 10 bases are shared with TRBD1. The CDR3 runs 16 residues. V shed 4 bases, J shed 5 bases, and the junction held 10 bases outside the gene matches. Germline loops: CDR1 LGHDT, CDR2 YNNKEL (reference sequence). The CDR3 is CASSRGTGVGGTEAFF. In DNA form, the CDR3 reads TGTGCCAGCAGCCGGGGGACAGGGGTTGGAGGTACTGAAGCTTTCTTT.

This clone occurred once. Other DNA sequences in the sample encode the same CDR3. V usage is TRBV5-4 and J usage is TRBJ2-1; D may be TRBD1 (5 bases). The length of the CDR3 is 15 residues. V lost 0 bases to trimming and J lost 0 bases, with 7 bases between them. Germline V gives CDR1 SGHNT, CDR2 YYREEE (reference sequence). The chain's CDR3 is CASSLDRGSYNEQFF. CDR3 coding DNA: TGTGCCAGCAGCTTGGATAGGGGCTCCTACAATGAGCAGTTCTTC.

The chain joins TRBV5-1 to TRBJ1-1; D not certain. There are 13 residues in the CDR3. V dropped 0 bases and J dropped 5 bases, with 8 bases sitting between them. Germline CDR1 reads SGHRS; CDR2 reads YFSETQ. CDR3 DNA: TGCGCCAGCAGCTTGGTGACAAAGACTGAAGCTTTCTTT. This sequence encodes CASSLVTKTEAFF.

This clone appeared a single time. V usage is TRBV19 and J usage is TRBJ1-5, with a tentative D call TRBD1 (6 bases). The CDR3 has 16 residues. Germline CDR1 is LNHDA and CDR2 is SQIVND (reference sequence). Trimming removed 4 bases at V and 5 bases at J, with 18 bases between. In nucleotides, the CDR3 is TGTGCCAGTAGTAAAATCAGGGGAGGGGAGGATCAGCCCCAGCATTTT. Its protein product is CASSKIRGGEDQPQHF. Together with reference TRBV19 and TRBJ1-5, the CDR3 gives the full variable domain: DGGITQSPKYLFRKEGQNVTLSCEQNLNHDAMYWYRQDPGQGLRLIYYSQIVNDFQKGDIAEGYSVSREKKESFPLTVTSAQKNPTAFYLCASSKIRGGEDQPQHFGDGTRLSIL.

The CDR3 sequence: CASGHTSVTSPGYNEQFF. CDR3 nucleotide sequence: TGTGCCAGCGGCCATACTAGCGTAACCTCCCCGGGGTACAATGAGCAGTTCTTC. The chain links TRBV5-5 to TRBJ2-1; 7 bases line up with TRBD2. The CDR3 runs 18 residues. The V and J ends lost 7 bases and 4 bases, in that order; junction bases with no gene match: 20. Germline CDR1 is SGHKS and CDR2 is YYEKEE (reference sequence). Full variable domain (missing parts from reference TRBV5-5 and TRBJ2-1): DAGVTQSPTHLIKTRGQQVTLRCSPISGHKSVSWYQQVLGQGPQFIFQYYEKEERGRGNFPDRFSARQFPNYSSELNVNALLLGDSALYLCASGHTSVTSPGYNEQFFGPGTRLTVL.

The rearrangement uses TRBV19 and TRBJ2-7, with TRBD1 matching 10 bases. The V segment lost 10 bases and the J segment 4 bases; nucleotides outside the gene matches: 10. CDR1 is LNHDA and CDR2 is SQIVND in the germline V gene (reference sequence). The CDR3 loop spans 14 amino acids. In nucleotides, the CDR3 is TGTGCCACAAAACGGGGACAGGGGCGTTACGAGCAGTACTTC. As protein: CATKRGQGRYEQYF. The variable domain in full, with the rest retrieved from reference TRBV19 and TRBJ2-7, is DGGITQSPKYLFRKEGQNVTLSCEQNLNHDAMYWYRQDPGQGLRLIYYSQIVNDFQKGDIAEGYSVSREKKESFPLTVTSAQKNPTAFYLCATKRGQGRYEQYFGPGTRLTVT.

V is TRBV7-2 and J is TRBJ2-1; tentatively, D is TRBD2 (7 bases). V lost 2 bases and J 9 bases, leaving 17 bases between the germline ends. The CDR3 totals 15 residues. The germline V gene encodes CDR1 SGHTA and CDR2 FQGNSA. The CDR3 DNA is TGTGCCAGCAGCTTATCGGGGGGCGGGAGAAGTGAGCAGTTCTTC. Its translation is CASSLSGGGRSEQFF.

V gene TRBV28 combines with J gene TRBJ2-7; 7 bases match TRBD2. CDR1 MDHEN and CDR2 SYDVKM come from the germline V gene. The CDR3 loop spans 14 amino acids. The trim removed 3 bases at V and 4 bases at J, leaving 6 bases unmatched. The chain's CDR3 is CASSFTGTKYEQYF. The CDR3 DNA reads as TGTGCCAGCAGTTTTACCGGGACTAAATACGAGCAGTACTTC.

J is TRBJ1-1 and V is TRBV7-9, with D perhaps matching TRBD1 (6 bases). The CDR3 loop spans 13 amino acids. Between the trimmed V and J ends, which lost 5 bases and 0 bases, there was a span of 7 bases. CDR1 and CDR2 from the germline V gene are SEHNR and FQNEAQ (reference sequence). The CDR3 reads CASSGDMNTEAFF. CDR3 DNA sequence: TGTGCCAGCAGCGGGGACATGAACACTGAAGCTTTCTTT.

The CDR3 DNA reads as TGCGCCAGCAGCCAAGACAGGGGGGTGGCCGGGGAGCTGTTTTTT. Protein: CASSQDRGVAGELFF. The V and J genes are TRBV4-3 and TRBJ2-2; D might be TRBD1 (7 bases). The CDR3 contains 15 residues. In germline, CDR1 is LGHNA, CDR2 YSLEER. Trimming shortened V by 0 bases and J by 6 bases, and 11 bases separated the two germline ends.

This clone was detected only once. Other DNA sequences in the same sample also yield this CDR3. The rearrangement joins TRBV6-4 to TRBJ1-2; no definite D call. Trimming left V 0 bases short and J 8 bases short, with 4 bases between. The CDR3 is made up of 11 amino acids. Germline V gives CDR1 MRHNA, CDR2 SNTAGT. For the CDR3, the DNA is TGTGCCAGCAGTGACTCTAGAGGCTACACCTTC. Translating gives CASSDSRGYTF.